These 28 T cell receptor beta chains came from one sample sequenced in a study of neurological immune-mediated disorders. TCRdb recomputed calls from the 5' RACE reads with MiXCR, one row per CDR3 protein. The sample includes about 66,000 distinct CDR3 sequences, around 5% of them seen just once. Sequenced sample: PBMCs. The receptors come from a woman younger than 45 with multiple sclerosis.

This clonotype was counted only a few times. The chain uses TRBV5-1 and TRBJ1-4; the D gene is possibly TRBD1 (5 bases). Germline V lookup: CDR1 SGHRS, CDR2 YFSETQ. The V end lost 0 bases, the J end lost 6 bases, and 12 bases lay between the germline ends. CDR3 length: 15 amino acids. CDR3 residues: CASSLAWQGDEKLFF. Written as DNA, the CDR3 is TGCGCCAGCAGCTTGGCCTGGCAGGGAGATGAAAAACTGTTTTTT.

This clonotype appeared a few times. The V gene is TRBV11-3, the J gene TRBJ2-5; TRBD1 aligns across 8 bases. This CDR3 spans 15 amino acids. Trimming cost V 5 bases and J 0 bases; bases outside gene matches: 5. Germline V gives CDR1 SGHNT, CDR2 YENEEA. The CDR3 coding sequence is TGTGCCAGCAGCAGGGGACAGGCGGACCAAGAGACCCAGTACTTC. Protein product: CASSRGQADQETQYF. Filled out from reference TRBV11-3 and TRBJ2-5, the complete variable domain reads EAGVVQSPRYKIIEKKQPVAFWCNPISGHNTLYWYLQNLGQGPELLIRYENEEAVDDSQLPKDRFSAERLKGVDSTLKIQPAELGDSAVYLCASSRGQADQETQYFGPGTRLLVL.

This clonotype was counted a few times. V and J are TRBV4-1 and TRBJ2-3; no firm D call. CDR3 length: 15 residues. Per germline, CDR1 MGHRA and CDR2 YSYEKL. Between the trimmed V and J ends, which lost 1 base and 2 bases, there was a span of 10 bases. DNA of the CDR3: TGCGCCAGCAGCCAAGTGTCCTCCTACACAGATACGCAGTATTTT. Amino acids: CASSQVSSYTDTQYF.

This clonotype was counted ten times or more. V and J are TRBV9 and TRBJ2-3; a weak D match, TRBD2 (5 bases). V was pared by 7 bases and J by 1 base, with 10 bases between. This CDR3 spans 13 amino acids. Germline CDR1 reads SGDLS; CDR2 reads YYNGEE. The CDR3: CASGPRGTDTQYF. The DNA for the CDR3 is TGTGCCAGCGGACCGCGGGGCACAGATACGCAGTATTTT.

This clonotype was picked up many times. The junction differs from germline at one of its ends, possibly a read error. The rearrangement uses TRBV12-3 or TRBV12-4 and TRBJ2-3, with TRBD2 matching over 10 bases. This CDR3 region has 16 residues. CDR3 in DNA: TGCCACAGTCGGCTAGCGGGGGTAGCGAGCACAGATACGCAGTATTTT. It specifies CHSRLAGVASTDTQYF.

This clonotype was counted many times. The chain couples TRBV20-1 to TRBJ1-2; D is unresolved. The CDR3 runs 14 residues. Trimming cost V 1 base and J 2 bases, with 11 bases left between them. Germline CDR1 is DFQATT and CDR2 is SNEGSKA (reference sequence). CDR3 nucleotides: TGCAGTGCTAGAGTCGCCGAGACAAACTATGGCTACACCTTC. This gives the protein CSARVAETNYGYTF.

This clonotype showed up just a few times. This chain joins TRBV18 and TRBJ1-5; no clear D. Germline CDR1 and CDR2: KGHSH and LQKENI. Trimming took off 3 bases at V and 11 bases at J, with 11 bases between the two ends. This CDR3 has 12 residues. The CDR3: CASSPPGGTQHF. The CDR3 region has the DNA TGTGCCAGCTCACCCCCTGGAGGGACCCAGCATTTT.

There are many counts of this clonotype. The chain employs TRBV5-1 and TRBJ2-7; D is tentatively TRBD1 or TRBD2 (5 bases each). The ends were cut back, 8 bases at V and 5 bases at J, with 20 bases in the middle. Germline V gives CDR1 SGHRS, CDR2 YFSETQ. CDR3 length: 14 residues. CDR3 sequence (DNA): TGCGCCAGTTGTCGGGGACCCACATCGAACGAGCAGTACTTC. This encodes CASCRGPTSNEQYF.

This clonotype was recorded many times. J is TRBJ1-5 and V is TRBV12-3 or TRBV12-4; D gene uncertain. V gave up 3 bases and J gave up 7 bases, with 10 bases separating them. The CDR3 covers 13 residues. Here the CDR3 reads CASSLESGQPQHF. The CDR3 DNA reads TGTGCCAGCAGTTTGGAGTCCGGGCAGCCCCAGCATTTT.

This clonotype appeared many times. CDR3 loop: CATSDLQLDRAIYEQYF. CDR3 DNA sequence: TGTGCCACCAGTGATTTGCAGTTGGACAGGGCAATCTACGAGCAGTACTTC. The chain employs TRBV24-1 and TRBJ2-7; 8 positions agree with TRBD1. There are 17 residues in the CDR3. V lost 0 bases to trimming and J lost 3 bases; unmatched junction nucleotides: 9. Germline assignment: CDR1 KGHDR and CDR2 SFDVKD.

In this sample, this clonotype turned up many times. The chain is built from TRBV20-1 and TRBJ1-5, with 7 bases that match TRBD1. V shed 3 bases and J 1 base; nucleotides not matched to a gene: 6. The V gene's germline CDR1 is DFQATT and CDR2 SNEGSKA (reference sequence). The CDR3 is 15 residues long. CDR3 in DNA: TGCAGTGCTAGTCCGGGACAGCGGAGCAATCAGCCCCAGCATTTT. Translating it yields CSASPGQRSNQPQHF.

This clonotype was detected many times. The chain has TRBV12-3 or TRBV12-4 and TRBJ1-2; D perhaps matches TRBD1 (6 bases). The CDR3 consists of 17 residues. The V end was cut by 1 base, the J end by 1 base, with 16 bases between. The CDR3 region has the DNA TGTGCCAGCAGTTTAGTAGCGGCAGGGGAGTTTAACTATGGCTACACCTTC. This codes for CASSLVAAGEFNYGYTF.

The chain has TRBV12-3 or TRBV12-4 and TRBJ1-5; 7 bases are a match to TRBD1. CDR3 length: 17 amino acids. Trimming at V came to 5 bases and at J to 9 bases, leaving 19 bases not matched to a gene. The CDR3 nucleotides read TGTGCCAGCAGTCCACGGGAGGGGGCTGCGGTTATCATGCCCCAGCATTTT. Protein sequence: CASSPREGAAVIMPQHF.

By frequency in the sample, this clonotype is medium-sized (0.01 to 0.1%). The chain employs TRBV27 and TRBJ1-3; possible D gene TRBD1, 5 bases. Trimming pared 5 bases from V and 0 bases from J, leaving 11 bases between. This CDR3 has 15 residues. Germline V CDR1 and CDR2: MNHEY, SMNVEV (reference sequence). CDR3 nucleotide sequence: TGTGCCAGCAGTACCGGGGGACTCTCTGGAAACACCATATATTTT. It yields the protein CASSTGGLSGNTIYF.

This clonotype occurred many times. The chain couples TRBV5-5 to TRBJ2-3, with 8 positions matching TRBD1. The V segment lost 3 bases and the J segment 0 bases; nucleotides outside the gene matches: 3. In germline, CDR1 is SGHKS, CDR2 YYEKEE (reference sequence). This CDR3 comprises 15 residues. The DNA of the CDR3 is TGTGCCAGCAGCTGGGGACAGGAGAGCACAGATACGCAGTATTTT. It is translated as CASSWGQESTDTQYF.

This clonotype was found many times. The chain couples TRBV6-2 or TRBV6-3 to TRBJ1-4, with D unclear. The V end was cut by 0 bases, the J end by 5 bases, with 10 bases between. Germline V lookup: CDR1 MNHEY, CDR2 SVGEGT. The CDR3 loop spans 15 amino acids. This chain's CDR3 is CASSYSGYENEKLFF. In nucleotides, the CDR3 is TGTGCCAGCAGTTACTCGGGATATGAGAATGAAAAACTGTTTTTT.

A few counts support this clonotype. The V gene is TRBV3-1, the J gene TRBJ1-5; D ambiguous. The CDR3 totals 13 residues. V was pared by 1 base and J by 5 bases, with 6 bases between. In germline, CDR1 is LGHDT, CDR2 YNNKEL (reference sequence). The CDR3 region has the DNA TGTGCCAGCAGCCAAGCGTTAGATCAGCCCCAGCATTTT. Its translation: CASSQALDQPQHF. Variable domain in full (rest from reference TRBV3-1 and TRBJ1-5): DTAVSQTPKYLVTQMGNDKSIKCEQNLGHDTMYWYKQDSKKFLKIMFSYNNKELIINETVPNRFSPKSPDKAHLNLHINSLELGDSAVYFCASSQALDQPQHFGDGTRLSIL.

This clonotype was seen ten or more times. V and J are TRBV10-3 and TRBJ2-1; D perhaps matches TRBD2 (6 bases). The CDR3 consists of 15 residues. Germline CDR1 reads ENHRY; CDR2 reads SYGVKD. Trimming cost V 0 bases and J 1 base, with 7 bases left between them. CDR3 nucleotides: TGTGCCATCAGTGAGTCCGCGGGGTCCTACAATGAGCAGTTCTTC. Protein sequence: CAISESAGSYNEQFF.

There are many counts of this clonotype. The chain is built from TRBV7-9 and TRBJ2-5; D not certain. This CDR3 contains 13 residues. V lost 6 bases to trimming and J lost 2 bases, with 10 bases between them. Germline CDR1 reads SEHNR; CDR2 reads FQNEAQ (reference sequence). CDR3 residues: CASRRNSQETQYF. The CDR3 DNA follows: TGTGCCAGCAGGCGGAATTCACAAGAGACCCAGTACTTC.

A few counts support this clonotype. The CDR3 nucleotides are TGTGCCAGCAGTTTAGGAAGTCTAGGACCCCGGGAGACCCAGTACTTC. Protein sequence: CASSLGSLGPRETQYF. The chain has TRBV12-3 or TRBV12-4 and TRBJ2-5, with D unresolved. This CDR3 comprises 16 residues. The germline V and J ends were trimmed by 1 base and 5 bases, with 17 bases remaining between them.

This clonotype was detected a few times. One end of the junction varies from germline; a read error may be responsible. This sequence joins TRBV5-1 and TRBJ1-5; 9 nucleotides agree with TRBD1. CDR3 length equals 15 residues. Germline-derived CDR1 and CDR2 are SGHRS and YFSETQ. The CDR3 DNA reads TGCGCCAGCAGAGCCGGGACAGGGTCCAATCAGCCCCAGAATTTT. It codes for CASRAGTGSNQPQNF.

This clonotype was detected ten times or more. The rearrangement links TRBV6-2 or TRBV6-3 to TRBJ2-6; D not resolved. V was trimmed by 8 bases and J by 4 bases, leaving 27 bases between them. CDR1 is MNHEY, CDR2 SVGEGT, per germline. CDR3 length equals 19 residues. CDR3 DNA sequence: TGTGCCAGCGGTTTAGTTATGAGCTCGAATCGTCCCGGGGCCAACGTCCTGACTTTC. Translation gives CASGLVMSSNRPGANVLTF.

The chain links TRBV5-6 to TRBJ1-2, with D unresolved. Germline CDR1 SGHDT, CDR2 YYEEEE. CDR3 length: 14 residues. Trimming stripped 2 bases from V and 10 bases from J, with 18 bases between. CDR3 loop: CASSFYTQSQFYTF. CDR3 nucleotides: TGTGCCAGCAGCTTCTACACCCAGAGTCAATTCTACACCTTC.

This clonotype was counted at least ten times. The chain joins TRBV30 to TRBJ2-6; D is undetermined. The CDR3 covers 15 residues. CDR1 and CDR2 from the germline V gene are GTSNPN and SVGIG (reference sequence). V gave up 6 bases and J gave up 0 bases, with 12 bases separating them. CDR3 nucleotides: TGTGCCTGCTTTCACCTCCACTCTGGGGCCAACGTCCTGACTTTC. The encoded protein is CACFHLHSGANVLTF.

Of note for this clonotype: This sequence may be a read error, since a much larger clone differs from it by one base. The chain recombines TRBV9 with TRBJ2-7; a possible D gene is TRBD2 (5 bases). V shed 0 bases and J shed 2 bases, with 15 bases lying between them. The CDR3 sequence is 16 residues long. Germline CDR1 and CDR2: SGDLS and YYNGEE. The CDR3 nucleotides are TGTGCCAGCAGCGTAGGTTTCCCGGGAAAGCCCTACGAGCAGTACTTC. It specifies CASSVGFPGKPYEQYF.

This chain links TRBV9 with TRBJ2-3, with D perhaps matching TRBD1 (7 bases). CDR3 size: 17 residues. V lost 0 bases and J lost 0, with 14 bases in between. Germline CDR1 reads SGDLS; CDR2 reads YYNGEE. CDR3 DNA: TGTGCCAGCAGCGTAGAGGTGGAGGGGGCCAGCACAGATACGCAGTATTTT. This translates into CASSVEVEGASTDTQYF.

The table lists this clonotype with a few counts. A much larger clone sits a single nucleotide away, making a read error possible. This CDR3 fails to terminate in the conserved phenylalanine or tryptophan, so it likely reflects a read error. CDR3 in DNA: TGTGCCAGCAGTGAACCAGGGAACTCCTACGAGCAGTACATC. Translated: CASSEPGNSYEQYI. The V call is TRBV25-1, the J call TRBJ2-7, with a weak D call TRBD1 (5 bases). The CDR3 sequence is 14 residues long. The germline CDR1 and CDR2 sequences are MGHDK and SYGVNS. The germline V and J ends were trimmed by 2 bases and 0 bases, with 8 bases remaining between them.

This chain links TRBV3-1 with TRBJ2-2, with 8 bases aligning to TRBD1. Per germline, CDR1 LGHDT and CDR2 YNNKEL (reference sequence). The CDR3 contains 17 residues. J was trimmed by 4 bases and V by 4 bases; bases with no gene match: 11. The CDR3 nucleotides read TGTGCCAGCAGCCGCTCCGGGACAGGCGCAATCACCGGGGAGCTGTTTTTT. Protein sequence: CASSRSGTGAITGELFF.